These T cell receptor beta chains were read from a single sample in a study of cytomegalovirus exposure and HLA in healthy donors. Clones were read by immunoSEQ multiplex PCR, and TCRdb kept only the in-frame ones, dropping some. In the table there are 100,000 to 150,000 clones, approximately 70% of which are singletons. The sequenced sample consisted of PBMCs. The receptors were gathered from a man younger than 35 in good health and CMV-seronegative. The CDR3 runs from the conserved cysteine through the conserved F or W. D genes are given only for firm matches. Rows give clone size only sometimes, using once, few, many, or a class for an expanded clone.

>.|TRBV6-1|TRBJ1-1|.
CASTFRDRMNTEAFF
TGTGCCAGCACCTTTAGAGACAGGATGAACACTGAAGCTTTCTTT
>.|TRBV9|TRBJ2-1|few
CASSPRVARLSEEQFF
TGTGCCAGCAGCCCGAGGGTAGCGAGACTTAGTGAGGAGCAGTTCTTC
>.|TRBV27|TRBJ2-3|few
CASSPSPTDTQYF
TGTGCCAGCAGCCCTAGTCCGACAGATACGCAGTATTTT
>.|TRBV4-3|TRBJ2-1|few
CASSQDWGTQRQGNEQFF
TGCGCCAGCAGCCAAGATTGGGGTACTCAAAGGCAGGGCAATGAGCAGTTCTTC
>.|TRBV7-6|TRBJ2-7|few
CASSYSGSYEQYF
TGTGCCAGCAGCTACAGTGGGTCCTACGAGCAGTACTTC
>.|TRBV6-5|TRBJ2-7|.
CASRQGQYEQYF
TGTGCCAGCAGACAGGGACAATACGAGCAGTACTTC
>TRBD1|TRBV23-1|TRBJ2-7|.
CASSCRDRGPCEQYF
TGCGCCAGCAGTTGTAGGGACAGGGGTCCCTGCGAGCAGTACTTC
>.|TRBV18|TRBJ2-3|few
CASSPSDTDTQYF
TGTGCCAGCTCACCAAGCGACACAGATACGCAGTATTTT
>TRBD1|TRBV5-4|TRBJ2-5|few
CASSGWTGDGTQYF
TGTGCCAGCAGCGGGTGGACAGGGGATGGGACCCAGTACTTC
>TRBD1|TRBV28|TRBJ1-2|.
CASRRDRGPYYGYTF
TGTGCCAGCAGGAGGGACAGGGGGCCTTACTATGGCTACACCTTC
>.|TRBV28|TRBJ1-3|.
CASSSPLSGNTIYF
TGTGCCAGCAGTTCCCCCCTCTCTGGAAACACCATATATTTT
>TRBD1|TRBV6-1|TRBJ2-3|few
CASSEAVDRELRGTDTQYF
TGTGCCAGCAGTGAAGCCGTTGACAGGGAATTGAGAGGCACAGATACGCAGTATTTT
>TRBD2|TRBV6-8|TRBJ2-5|.
CASSAVSGDQETQYF
TGTGCCAGCAGTGCTGTAAGCGGGGACCAAGAGACCCAGTACTTC
>TRBD1|TRBV7-9|TRBJ1-4|few
CASSLAPRRGRIDEKLFF
TGTGCCAGCAGCTTAGCCCCCCGCAGGGGGCGAATTGATGAAAAACTGTTTTTT
>TRBD1|TRBV7-9|TRBJ2-6|.
CASSPRQGSFSGANVLTF
TGTGCCAGCAGCCCCCGACAGGGGAGTTTCTCTGGGGCCAACGTCCTGACTTTC
>.|TRBV19|TRBJ1-1|few
CASSIGVFFF
TGTGCCAGTAGTATAGGAGTCTTTTTCTTT
>TRBD1|TRBV14|TRBJ2-7|.
CASSARQGMGTYEQYF
TGTGCCAGCAGCGCCAGACAGGGTATGGGAACCTACGAGCAGTACTTC
>.|TRBV5-1|TRBJ2-3|.
CASSLDPASLTFTDTQYF
TGCGCCAGCAGCTTGGACCCTGCTAGCCTCACCTTCACAGATACGCAGTATTTT
>.|TRBV6-5|TRBJ1-1|.
CASSSGGRGTEAFF
TGTGCCAGCAGCTCGGGGGGGCGGGGGACTGAAGCTTTCTTT
>TRBD1|TRBV2|TRBJ1-2|.
CASSDSGTGGSGGYTF
TGTGCCAGCAGTGACTCCGGGACAGGGGGCTCGGGAGGCTACACCTTC
>.|TRBV7-2|TRBJ2-7|.
CASSFPGLLRSGEQYF
TGTGCCAGCAGCTTTCCCGGACTCCTGAGATCAGGCGAGCAGTACTTC
>TRBD1|TRBV15|TRBJ2-7|.
CASSRAGGQVVYEQYF
TGTGCCTCCAGCAGAGCAGGGGGACAGGTAGTCTACGAGCAGTACTTC
>TRBD2|TRBV4-2|TRBJ2-2|.
CASSQGASGANTGELFF
TGTGCCAGCAGCCAAGGGGCTAGCGGGGCGAACACCGGGGAGCTGTTTTTT
>TRBD1|TRBV27|TRBJ2-7|.
CASSDTGAHEQYF
TGTGCCAGCAGCGACACAGGGGCCCACGAGCAGTACTTC
>.|TRBV7-2|TRBJ2-1|.
CASSLGSGLSYNEQFF
TGTGCCAGCAGCTTAGGGTCAGGGCTCTCCTACAATGAGCAGTTCTTC
>TRBD2|TRBV10-1|TRBJ2-1|.
CASSETGLALSDEQFF
TGCGCCAGCAGTGAGACGGGACTAGCTCTGAGTGATGAGCAGTTCTTC
>.|TRBV2|TRBJ1-5|.
CASSARTTGNNQPQHF
TGTGCCAGCAGTGCCCGAACGACAGGAAACAATCAGCCCCAGCATTTT
>.|TRBV29-1|TRBJ1-1|.
CSVAKTATGEAFF
TGCAGCGTAGCAAAGACTGCAACGGGGGAAGCTTTCTTT
>TRBD2|TRBV5-1|TRBJ2-1|.
CASSGSGGYDEQFF
TGCGCTAGCAGTGGGAGCGGGGGTTACGATGAGCAGTTCTTC
>.|TRBV2|TRBJ2-2|.
CASSVGGTGELFF
TGTGCCAGCAGTGTGGGCGGGACCGGGGAGCTGTTTTTT
>.|TRBV2|TRBJ2-7|.
CASRRQGGEQYF
TGTGCCAGCAGGCGACAGGGAGGCGAGCAGTACTTC